Sequencing of this T cell receptor (beta chain) was carried out in a study of blood T cell repertoires in COVID-19 (dated by TCRdb to about 2020). Regarding the study in general: The collaborator samples originated in the United States, Italy and Spain and spanned the acute and convalescent phases of COVID-19. Sample metadata almost always included a de-identified subject ID, COVID-19 status, age in years and sex. The prospective study material was composed of cDNA or gDNA derived from T cells, B-cell-depleted T cells, or PBMCs. Deeply sampled blood TCRbeta repertoires from subjects exposed to, actively infected with, or recovered from COVID-19 were included in the dataset. A freely available public database, intended as a resource for researchers studying the immune response to SARS-CoV-2, is where the repertoires were released. HLA class I and class II types, where available, came from metadata supplied by the sample provider rather than from assay-based typing. Samples came from the ongoing ImmuneRACE study (first 160 participants) plus 1,254 subjects from 6 global collaborators. What the study reported, not specific to this receptor: Clinical and demographic metadata were provided uncurated, with the amount varying by source and participant.

Trimming accounts for 2 bases at V and 2 bases at J, while the number of junction bases matched to no gene is 3. The CDR3 numbers 15 residues from cysteine through phenylalanine. The DNA shown is the 45-base CDR3, in frame from base 1. Reading the germline V gene gives CDR1 MNHEY and CDR2 SVGAGI. One collaborating source in Seattle enrolled patients during active infection and followed them longitudinally through the course of disease. Whole blood was collected in K2EDTA tubes by collaborating institutions according to the institutions' own protocols. For TCRbeta analysis, collaborator samples were shipped as frozen whole blood, as isolated PBMCs, or as DNA extracted from either sample type. TCRbeta CDR3 regions were amplified from genomic DNA using the immunoSEQ Assay, a bias-controlled multiplex PCR. Processing in the source paper ran as follows. The number of nucleated cells in each sample was estimated by amplification of reference gene primers within the assay. To quantify the absolute abundance of each unique TCRbeta CDR3 rearrangement, sequence reads were collapsed and filtered. Productive Simpson clonality was computed per sample as the square root of Simpson's diversity index over productive rearrangements. Not all clones reach the TCRdb copy of this immuneACCESS table, which keeps in-frame sequences only. Checked studies attribute under half of the gap to unresolved V genes and leave the rest unexplained. That table supplies the V and J calls and clone size; D and trimming were determined from the DNA. The sample contains 110,000 to 150,000 clones, 75% to 85% of them found a single time. The ten largest clones add up to 5% of the sample.

As regards this clone: Its antigen is not yet known. The sample holds no much larger clone one base away, and base qualities are not on file.

Material for sequencing was peripheral blood. This sequence was found in an older woman with COVID-19, enrolled during active disease. This chain joins TRBV6-5 to TRBJ1-3, with 7 junctional bases fitting TRBD1. The DNA sequence follows: TGTGCCAGCAGTTACGAAGGGGGCCCTGGAAACACCATATATTTT. The translation is CASSYEGGPGNTIYF.